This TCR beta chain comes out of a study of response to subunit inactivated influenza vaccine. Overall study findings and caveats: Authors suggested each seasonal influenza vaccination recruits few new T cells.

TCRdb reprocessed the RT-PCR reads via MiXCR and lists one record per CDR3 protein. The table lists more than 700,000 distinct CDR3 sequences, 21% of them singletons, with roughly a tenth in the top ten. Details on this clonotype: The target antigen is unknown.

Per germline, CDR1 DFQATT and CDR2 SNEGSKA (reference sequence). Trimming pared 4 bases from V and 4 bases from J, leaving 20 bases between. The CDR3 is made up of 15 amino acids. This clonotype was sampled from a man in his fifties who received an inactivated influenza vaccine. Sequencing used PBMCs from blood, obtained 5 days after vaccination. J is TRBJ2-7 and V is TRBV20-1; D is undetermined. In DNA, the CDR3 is TGCAGTGCTACCCCCCCTCCGCCCTCACCTTACGAGCAGTACTTC. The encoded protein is CSATPPPPSPYEQYF.